The clone carrying this TCR beta chain came up many times. The antigen remains undetermined. These data belong to a study of CD8 T cells in ankylosing spondylitis. General study results and limits: There was reportedly significant enrichment of clones that were disease-linked in matched ankylosing spondylitis synovial fluid. A TCR beta motif made of 7 to 9 highly homologous variants seemed typical of ankylosing spondylitis blood. As for the disease-linked clones, they showed a CD8+ phenotype and occurred at relatively low frequencies in peripheral blood.

CDR3 length: 16 amino acids. Germline V gene data show CDR1 as MNHEY and CDR2 as SVGAGI. The trim removed 0 bases at V and 7 bases at J, leaving 5 bases unmatched. With molecular barcodes, quantitative 5'-RACE was used to make the TCR beta libraries. One entry per CDR3 protein, called by TCRdb with MiXCR from the 5' RACE reads. The sample shows roughly 250,000 distinct CDR3 sequences, 10% of them seen only once. This clonotype was obtained from a male donor with ankylosing spondylitis or in good health (not recorded which). The genes are TRBV6-5 and TRBJ2-7; 14 nucleotides agree with TRBD2. Sequencing input: blood, either unsorted or a sorted T cell fraction (not recorded which). The CDR3 spells CASSYSGLAGAGEQYF. In DNA form, the CDR3 reads TGTGCCAGCAGTTACTCGGGACTAGCGGGAGCGGGGGAGCAGTACTTC.